This is a list of T cell receptor beta chains from one sample in a study of blood T cell repertoires in COVID-19. The data were produced by immunoSEQ multiplex PCR, yet TCRdb's version contains in-frame clones alone and is incomplete. The sample lists tens of thousands of clones; roughly 87% were seen once. The sample comprised peripheral blood. The source of these receptors is a man aged 40-49 years with COVID-19, enrolled during active disease. Each CDR3 is given with its conserved first and last residue. The D gene is left open where the match is weak. Clone size is stated in some rows and not others, as once, few, many or a class when expanded.

abundance: NA; j_gene: TRBJ1-4; v_gene: TRBV10-1; d_gene: TRBD1; CDR3nt: TGCGCCAGCCGCAGTGGCAGTACCAGGGGGCGCGGGACTAATGAAAAACTGTTTTTT; CDR3aa: CASRSGSTRGRGTNEKLFF
abundance: NA; j_gene: TRBJ2-6; v_gene: TRBV10-3; d_gene: TRBD2; CDR3nt: TGTGCCATCAGTGCTGGACTAGCGGGAGGGGTCCGCCTTTCAAACTCTGGGGCCAACGTCCTGACTTTC; CDR3aa: CAISAGLAGGVRLSNSGANVLTF
abundance: once; j_gene: TRBJ1-1; v_gene: TRBV28; d_gene: NA; CDR3nt: TGTGCCAGCCAAGTTCTAGGGGCTGAAGCTTTCTTT; CDR3aa: CASQVLGAEAFF
abundance: NA; j_gene: TRBJ2-1; v_gene: TRBV6-5; d_gene: NA; CDR3nt: TGTGCCAGCAGTACCGGGATGGTCCCCTACAATGAGCAGTTCTTC; CDR3aa: CASSTGMVPYNEQFF
abundance: few; j_gene: TRBJ2-7; v_gene: TRBV5-5; d_gene: TRBD1; CDR3nt: TGTGCCAGCAGCCAGAACAGGGGGCAGGAGCAGTACTTC; CDR3aa: CASSQNRGQEQYF
abundance: NA; j_gene: TRBJ1-2; v_gene: TRBV19; d_gene: NA; CDR3nt: TGTGCCAGTAGTCCCGCAGCTAACTATGGCTACACCTTC; CDR3aa: CASSPAANYGYTF
abundance: NA; j_gene: TRBJ2-7; v_gene: TRBV5-5; d_gene: NA; CDR3nt: TGTGCCAGCAGCTTGGATCACTACGAGCAGTACTTC; CDR3aa: CASSLDHYEQYF
abundance: NA; j_gene: TRBJ2-1; v_gene: TRBV6-2/TRBV6-3; d_gene: TRBD2; CDR3nt: TGTGCCAGCAGTTACCCCCAACTAGCGTCCAATGAGCAGTTCTTC; CDR3aa: CASSYPQLASNEQFF
abundance: NA; j_gene: TRBJ2-1; v_gene: TRBV19; d_gene: NA; CDR3nt: TGTGCCAGTAGTATCCAGGGGATTGGGACCTACAATGAGCAGTTCTTC; CDR3aa: CASSIQGIGTYNEQFF
abundance: few; j_gene: TRBJ2-5; v_gene: TRBV7-9; d_gene: NA; CDR3nt: TGTGCCAGCAGCTTGGGAGGAGGGGAGACCCAGTACTTC; CDR3aa: CASSLGGGETQYF
abundance: few; j_gene: TRBJ2-7; v_gene: TRBV5-1; d_gene: TRBD1; CDR3nt: TGCGCCAGCAGCCTCGACAGGGACCCCTACGAGCAGTACTTC; CDR3aa: CASSLDRDPYEQYF
abundance: NA; j_gene: TRBJ2-5; v_gene: TRBV29-1; d_gene: TRBD2; CDR3nt: TGCAGCGTTGCGGGGGGGAAAGAGACCCAGTACTTC; CDR3aa: CSVAGGKETQYF
abundance: NA; j_gene: TRBJ1-6; v_gene: TRBV27; d_gene: TRBD1; CDR3nt: TGTGCCAGCAGTTCCTCACGACAGGGAGGAACCAATTCACCCCTCCACTTT; CDR3aa: CASSSSRQGGTNSPLHF
abundance: NA; j_gene: TRBJ2-2; v_gene: TRBV27; d_gene: TRBD1; CDR3nt: TGTGCCAGCAGTTTAAGGGGACAGGGTGCCGCCGGGGAGCTGTTTTTT; CDR3aa: CASSLRGQGAAGELFF
abundance: NA; j_gene: TRBJ2-2; v_gene: TRBV29-1; d_gene: NA; CDR3nt: TGCAGCGTTGGGAGGGACAGAGTCACCGGGGAGCTGTTTTTT; CDR3aa: CSVGRDRVTGELFF
abundance: NA; j_gene: TRBJ2-7; v_gene: TRBV2; d_gene: TRBD1; CDR3nt: TGTGCCACCAAAACAGGGGTTGACGAGCAGTACTTC; CDR3aa: CATKTGVDEQYF
abundance: NA; j_gene: TRBJ2-7; v_gene: TRBV28; d_gene: NA; CDR3nt: TGTGCCAGCAGTCACCGGACAGAGCTTCGGTACGAGCAGTACTTC; CDR3aa: CASSHRTELRYEQYF
abundance: NA; j_gene: TRBJ2-3; v_gene: TRBV19; d_gene: TRBD2; CDR3nt: TGTGCCAGTAGTATAGCCGTAGCGGGATTGACAGATACGCAGTATTTT; CDR3aa: CASSIAVAGLTDTQYF
abundance: NA; j_gene: TRBJ2-5; v_gene: TRBV7-2; d_gene: TRBD2; CDR3nt: TGTGCCAGCAGCTCGTGGGGGGGACAAGAGACCCAGTACTTC; CDR3aa: CASSSWGGQETQYF
abundance: NA; j_gene: TRBJ1-4; v_gene: TRBV6-5; d_gene: TRBD1; CDR3nt: TGTGCCAGCAGTTCAGGGGGTGAAAAACTGTTTTTT; CDR3aa: CASSSGGEKLFF
abundance: NA; j_gene: TRBJ2-3; v_gene: TRBV28; d_gene: TRBD2; CDR3nt: TGTGCCAGCAGTTTAGGTCCTAGCGGGGGGGTAGGGGATACGCAGTATTTT; CDR3aa: CASSLGPSGGVGDTQYF
abundance: NA; j_gene: TRBJ2-1; v_gene: TRBV12-3/TRBV12-4; d_gene: TRBD1; CDR3nt: TGTGCCAGCAGGGGACAGACCAATGAGCAGTTCTTC; CDR3aa: CASRGQTNEQFF
abundance: NA; j_gene: TRBJ1-4; v_gene: TRBV7-9; d_gene: TRBD1; CDR3nt: TGTGCCAGCAGCACAACAGGGGATGAAAAACTGTTTTTT; CDR3aa: CASSTTGDEKLFF
abundance: NA; j_gene: TRBJ1-4; v_gene: TRBV7-9; d_gene: TRBD1; CDR3nt: TGTGCCAGCAGCCCAGGGACAGGGCCTAATGAAAAACTGTTTTTT; CDR3aa: CASSPGTGPNEKLFF
abundance: NA; j_gene: TRBJ1-2; v_gene: TRBV12-3/TRBV12-4; d_gene: NA; CDR3nt: TGTGCCAGCAGTTCCCAGGGAGGGTATGGCTACACCTTC; CDR3aa: CASSSQGGYGYTF
abundance: NA; j_gene: TRBJ2-4; v_gene: TRBV24-1; d_gene: NA; CDR3nt: TGTGCCACCAGTGATTACGAGGGAGACATTCAGTACTTC; CDR3aa: CATSDYEGDIQYF
abundance: once; j_gene: TRBJ2-2; v_gene: TRBV7-2; d_gene: NA; CDR3nt: TGTGCCAGCAGCTTAAGAAGGCTAGCAGAGAACACCGGGGAGCTGTTTTTT; CDR3aa: CASSLRRLAENTGELFF
abundance: once; j_gene: TRBJ2-1; v_gene: TRBV6-2/TRBV6-3; d_gene: NA; CDR3nt: TGTGCCAGCAGTTATAAGGGGGGGGTCGGTGAGCAGTTCTTC; CDR3aa: CASSYKGGVGEQFF
abundance: few; j_gene: TRBJ2-5; v_gene: TRBV11-3; d_gene: NA; CDR3nt: TGTGCCAGCAGCCTCCGAGAGACCCAGTACTTC; CDR3aa: CASSLRETQYF
abundance: NA; j_gene: TRBJ2-2; v_gene: TRBV4-1; d_gene: NA; CDR3nt: TGCGCCAGCAGCCAAGATAAGGAGGGGGCTAACACCGGGGAGCTGTTTTTT; CDR3aa: CASSQDKEGANTGELFF
abundance: NA; j_gene: TRBJ2-1; v_gene: TRBV3-1/TRBV3-2; d_gene: TRBD2; CDR3nt: TGTGCCAGCAGCCAAAGGGGTAGCGGGAGGGCCTACAATGAGCAGTTCTTC; CDR3aa: CASSQRGSGRAYNEQFF
abundance: NA; j_gene: TRBJ1-5; v_gene: TRBV30; d_gene: NA; CDR3nt: TGTGCCTGGAGTGTAGAGTTCGGAGCGAATCAGCCCCAGCATTTT; CDR3aa: CAWSVEFGANQPQHF
abundance: NA; j_gene: TRBJ1-3; v_gene: TRBV5-1; d_gene: TRBD1; CDR3nt: TGCGCCAGCAGCCCACTAGGACAGGGGGCAGGAATTCTACGTGGAAACACCATATATTTT; CDR3aa: CASSPLGQGAGILRGNTIYF
abundance: NA; j_gene: TRBJ1-5; v_gene: TRBV2; d_gene: TRBD1; CDR3nt: TGTGCCAGCAGTGGAGGACAGGGCAGTTACCCCATTCAGCCCCAGCATTTT; CDR3aa: CASSGGQGSYPIQPQHF
abundance: NA; j_gene: TRBJ2-3; v_gene: TRBV18; d_gene: NA; CDR3nt: TGTGCCAGCTCACCACCGGGAAGCGGACCGCTAGGGACAGATACGCAGTATTTT; CDR3aa: CASSPPGSGPLGTDTQYF
abundance: NA; j_gene: TRBJ2-7; v_gene: TRBV2; d_gene: NA; CDR3nt: TGTGCCAGCAGTGAGGCCCGACAGTCCTACGAGCAGTACTTC; CDR3aa: CASSEARQSYEQYF
abundance: NA; j_gene: TRBJ2-2; v_gene: TRBV28; d_gene: NA; CDR3nt: TGTGCCAGCAGATATCCCGGGACGAACACCGGGGAGCTGTTTTTT; CDR3aa: CASRYPGTNTGELFF
abundance: NA; j_gene: TRBJ1-2; v_gene: TRBV28; d_gene: NA; CDR3nt: TGTGCCAGCAGTTTGGGGATGGGGGGGTATGGCTACACCTTC; CDR3aa: CASSLGMGGYGYTF
abundance: NA; j_gene: TRBJ2-7; v_gene: TRBV6-1; d_gene: TRBD1; CDR3nt: TGTGCCAGCAGTGAAATCCGGACAGGGGGCTCCTACGAGCAGTACTTC; CDR3aa: CASSEIRTGGSYEQYF
abundance: NA; j_gene: TRBJ2-7; v_gene: TRBV28; d_gene: NA; CDR3nt: TGTGCCAGCAGCCTAGCCTACGAGCAGTACTTC; CDR3aa: CASSLAYEQYF
abundance: NA; j_gene: TRBJ1-5; v_gene: TRBV5-4; d_gene: NA; CDR3nt: TGTGCCAGCAGCTACGAGGGCAGGAGCAATCAGCCCCAGCATTTT; CDR3aa: CASSYEGRSNQPQHF
abundance: NA; j_gene: TRBJ2-7; v_gene: TRBV4-1; d_gene: NA; CDR3nt: TGCGCCAGCAGCCCAGGACTGGGAGCCCCCTACGAGCAGTACTTC; CDR3aa: CASSPGLGAPYEQYF
abundance: NA; j_gene: TRBJ1-2; v_gene: TRBV28; d_gene: TRBD1; CDR3nt: TGTGCCAGCACCACAGGGGGGAGGGATGGCTACACCTTC; CDR3aa: CASTTGGRDGYTF
abundance: NA; j_gene: TRBJ1-5; v_gene: TRBV5-8; d_gene: TRBD1; CDR3nt: TGTGCCAGCAGCCTGGGGGACAGGGGTGGCAATCAGCCCCAGCATTTT; CDR3aa: CASSLGDRGGNQPQHF
abundance: NA; j_gene: TRBJ1-1; v_gene: TRBV18; d_gene: NA; CDR3nt: TGTGCCAGCTCACCACCAGGTACAGGGAGAAAGACTGAAGCTTTCTTT; CDR3aa: CASSPPGTGRKTEAFF
abundance: once; j_gene: TRBJ2-7; v_gene: TRBV10-3; d_gene: TRBD2; CDR3nt: TGTGCCATCAGTGAGTCGGCTAGCGGGGCACACGAGCAGTACTTC; CDR3aa: CAISESASGAHEQYF
abundance: NA; j_gene: TRBJ2-3; v_gene: TRBV29-1; d_gene: TRBD2; CDR3nt: TGCAGCGTTGTCGGCGGACTAGCGGGATTAAATACGCAGTATTTT; CDR3aa: CSVVGGLAGLNTQYF